This TCR beta chain is drawn from a study of T cell changes during pregnancy in multiple sclerosis. The data were produced by immunoSEQ multiplex PCR, yet TCRdb's version contains in-frame clones alone and is incomplete. The data hold some 62,000 clones, with around 92% observed a single time. This CDR3 has 13 residues. Between the trimmed V and J ends, which lost 2 bases and 12 bases, there was a span of 11 bases. Germline CDR1 and CDR2: KGHSH and LQKENI. This chain joins TRBV18 and TRBJ1-6, with D perhaps matching TRBD1 (5 bases). The sample was peripheral blood, taken in the second trimester of pregnancy. The clonotype originates from a female donor in good health, enrolled as a control in a pregnancy study. The CDR3 sequence is CASSPVTEEPLHF. The CDR3 DNA reads TGTGCCAGCTCACCAGTGACAGAAGAACCCCTCCACTTT.